Sequencing of this TCR beta chain was carried out in a study of blood T cells in healthy people across ages. This clonotype was seen more than once but under ten times. The use of a sample-barcoded 5' primer and a J-beta primer mix characterized a second PCR of roughly 6 to 11 cycles. In TCRdb, the 5' RACE reads were re-called with MiXCR into one record per CDR3 protein. Counted here are 800,000 or so distinct CDR3 sequences, about 47% occurring once; the ten biggest clones make up around a sixth. The CDR3 is 15 amino acids. The V gene's germline CDR1 is SGDLS and CDR2 YYNGEE. Trimming stripped 2 bases from V and 3 bases from J, with 12 bases between.

This TCR came from an elderly man in good health. V and J are TRBV9 and TRBJ2-1; tentatively, D is TRBD2 (5 bases). The sample was blood. This chain's CDR3 is CASSVRESLYNEQFF. The CDR3 DNA follows: TGTGCCAGCAGCGTCCGGGAAAGCCTCTACAATGAGCAGTTCTTC.